This TCR beta chain was observed in a study of CD8+ T cells in alopecia areata (dated by TCRdb to 2016 to 2019). Study-wide context: Treated patients were enrolled in an open-label pilot trial of oral tofacitinib, 5 to 10 mg twice daily, for moderate-to-severe alopecia areata. Patients stayed on tofacitinib for 6 to 18 months and then had 6 months of follow-up off drug so that delayed response and recurrence could be assessed. The SALT score, which quantifies the percentage of affected scalp surface area, was used to measure disease severity in treated patients. To study T cell clonal expansion in alopecia areata, the researchers applied high-throughput TCRbeta sequencing to both the C3H/HeJ mouse model and human patients. Scalp tissue and sorted CD4+ and CD8+ peripheral blood T cells from patchy and totalis/universalis alopecia areata patients and from healthy controls were covered by human TCRbeta sequencing. Biopsies were taken from tofacitinib-treated patients at baseline and at 4 and 24 weeks of treatment, and a later scalp biopsy was taken in several of the tofacitinib-treated patients. Scalp clonality was compared among normal scalp (n=4), patchy alopecia areata scalp (n=8), and alopecia totalis/universalis scalp (n=8). The RNA source kit depended on sample type: the PAXgene miRNA kit for fixed scalp, the miRNeasy kit for PBMCs, and the RNeasy kit for mouse skin. immunoSEQ multiplex PCR using 35 Vbeta forward primers and 13 Jbeta reverse primers was used to amplify TCRbeta CDR3 regions. The paper as a whole reports these results and caveats: Scalp TCR repertoire analysis is complicated because resident alphabeta T cells in normal human skin are also sequenced, whereas mouse skin is dominated by gammadelta T cells. Compared with normal scalp, lesional scalp, particularly in alopecia totalis/universalis, had higher clonality and more expanded CD8+ clones, which suggests antigenic drive. With tofacitinib, both scalp clonality and the number of expanded CD8+ clones among the top 100 scalp clones went down significantly. During tofacitinib treatment, many expanded lesional clones remained in scalp and blood, and this persistence may partly explain relapse after treatment is stopped. Because the treated cohort was small and had just a single nonresponder, larger studies are needed to establish links between baseline CD8+ expansion and response. Shared TCR sequences between patients were less evident than in mice, which may be partly attributable to HLA diversity in the patient population.

The CDR3 starts with the cysteine, ends with the phenylalanine, and has 14 residues. Only the CDR3 DNA is retained, 42 bases long and in frame from the first base. V is shortened by 2 bases, J by 5 bases, and the region joining them spans 12 bases. CDR1 and CDR2 were assigned from the germline V gene as ENHRY and SYGVKD. Reading the label with the study, this specimen's time point is: roughly 26 weeks on oral tofacitinib. The treatment or condition label for this specimen denotes: oral pan-JAK inhibitor, 5-10 mg twice daily. Lesional scalp punch biopsies and peripheral blood were obtained from alopecia areata patients. PBMCs were isolated by density centrifugation and stained for CD3, CD4 and CD8, and CD4+ and CD8+ T cells were sorted on a FACSAria. This clone occurred a few times. What this receptor recognizes is not known. One base away there is no much larger clone; base qualities are not given.

Library method: the immunoSEQ multiplex PCR assay. RNA was extracted from all samples and reverse transcribed into cDNA, which served as template for TCR sequencing. First-strand cDNA was synthesized using SuperScript III with a 2:1 mix of oligo-dT and random hexamers. A synthetic immune receptor repertoire was used to measure amplification bias, and any remaining bias was corrected computationally. As for how the authors treated the data: Raw reads were preprocessed to remove errors, and CDR3 was defined by IMGT conventions from the conserved cysteine to phenylalanine. Clonality was computed as 1 minus the Shannon entropy, with the entropy normalized by log2 of the number of productive unique TCRs. Whether scalp clones were CD4 or CD8 was inferred by matching scalp TCRbeta sequences against CD4 and CD8 repertoires sorted from blood. Sourced from immuneACCESS, this table was stored by TCRdb with only in-frame sequences that have V and J called. A share of the clones is absent; for the studies checked, an unresolved V gene accounts for under half, and the remainder has no known explanation. The DNA was the basis for D and trimming; V, J and clone size are from that table. This sample holds roughly 110,000 clones; 84% were observed only once. The ten largest make up under 25% of the sample.

The rearranged chain carries TRBV10-3 and TRBJ1-1, with TRBD1 as a weak D call on 5 bases. The sequences come from CD8+ T cells sorted from blood, collected at week 24, from a patient treated with tofacitinib. The TCR comes from a human donor with alopecia areata. The CDR3 region reads CAISEGDPGTEAFF. Read as DNA, the sequence is TGTGCCATCAGTGAGGGGGACCCGGGTACTGAAGCTTTCTTT.